This T cell receptor (beta chain) emerged from a study of T cell repertoires in cytomegalovirus infection. The overall study: Indications of both CMV infection and matching HLA type were provided by public TCR beta signatures.

TCRdb ran MiXCR on the reads and lists one entry per CDR3 protein. The table lists about 310,000 distinct CDR3 sequences, roughly 15% of them singletons. Notes on the study in general: Based on cumulative public TCR beta family frequency, carriers of CMV plus the relevant HLA were identified. Ex vivo, HLA-C-restricted CMV-specific TCR beta clonotypes prevailed over the rest of the response.

Germline CDR1 SGHVS, CDR2 FNYEAQ. The CDR3 loop spans 18 amino acids. Trimming took off 1 base at V and 0 bases at J, with 17 bases between the two ends. Many counts were recorded for this clonotype. Its antigen is currently unknown. The specimen sequenced was PBMCs. The rearrangement uses TRBV7-6 and TRBJ2-3; D is undetermined. This sequence was found in a human donor in good health (CMV status not recorded). Some clones in this sample may be carry-over from other donors' samples. Here the CDR3 reads CASSLGLSTDLSTDTQYF. CDR3 bases: TGTGCCAGCAGCTTAGGTTTGTCGACCGACCTAAGCACAGATACGCAGTATTTT.